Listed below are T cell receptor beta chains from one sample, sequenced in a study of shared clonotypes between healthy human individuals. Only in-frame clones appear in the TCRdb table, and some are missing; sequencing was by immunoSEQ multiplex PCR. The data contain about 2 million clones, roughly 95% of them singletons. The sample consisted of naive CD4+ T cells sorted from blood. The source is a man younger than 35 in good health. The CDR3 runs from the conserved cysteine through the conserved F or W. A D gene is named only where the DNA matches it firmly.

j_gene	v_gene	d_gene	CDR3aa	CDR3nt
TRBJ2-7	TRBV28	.	CASTPGGVKSSYEQYF	TGTGCCAGCACCCCCGGTGGAGTAAAGAGTTCCTACGAGCAGTACTTC
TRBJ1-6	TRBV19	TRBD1	CASSLTGTGGSPLHF	TGTGCCAGTAGCTTAACCGGGACAGGGGGTTCACCCCTCCACTTT
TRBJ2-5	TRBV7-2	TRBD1	CASSPGTGEWETQYF	TGTGCCAGCAGCCCCGGGACAGGGGAATGGGAGACCCAGTACTTC
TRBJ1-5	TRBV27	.	CASSLGQNSNQPQHF	TGTGCCAGCAGTTTAGGTCAAAATAGCAATCAGCCCCAGCATTTT
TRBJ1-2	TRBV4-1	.	CASSQDSGYGYTF	TGCGCCAGCAGCCAAGATTCTGGGTATGGCTACACCTTC
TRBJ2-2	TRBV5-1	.	CASSYGQINTGELFF	TGCGCCAGCAGCTACGGACAGATAAACACCGGGGAGCTGTTTTTT
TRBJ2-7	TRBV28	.	CASSLVGEQYF	TGTGCCAGCAGTTTGGTCGGCGAGCAGTACTTC
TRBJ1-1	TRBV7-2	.	CASSFSRVLAEAFF	TGTGCCAGCAGCTTTAGCAGGGTTCTAGCTGAAGCTTTCTTT
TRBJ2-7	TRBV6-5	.	CASSLRETAYEQYF	TGTGCCAGCAGCCTCAGGGAAACTGCCTACGAGCAGTACTTC
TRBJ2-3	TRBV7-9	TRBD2	CASSLSGATDTQYF	TGTGCCAGCAGCTTGAGCGGGGCAACAGATACGCAGTATTTT
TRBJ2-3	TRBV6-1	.	CASSEQSWDTQYF	TGTGCCAGCAGTGAACAGTCGTGGGATACGCAGTATTTT
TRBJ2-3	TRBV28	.	CASSLTNTQYF	TGTGCCAGCAGTTTAACCAATACGCAGTATTTT
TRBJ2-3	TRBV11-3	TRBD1	CASSLGTGGSTDTQYF	TGTGCCAGCAGCTTGGGGACAGGAGGTAGCACAGATACGCAGTATTTT
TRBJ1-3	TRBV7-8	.	CASSLASTGPSGNTIYF	TGTGCCAGCAGCTTAGCCAGCACAGGGCCCTCTGGAAACACCATATATTTT
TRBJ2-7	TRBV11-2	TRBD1	CASSLPGPRQGNYEQYF	TGTGCCAGCAGCTTGCCGGGGCCTAGACAGGGTAACTACGAGCAGTACTTC
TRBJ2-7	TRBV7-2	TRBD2	CASSLGLAGVDEQYF	TGTGCCAGCAGCTTAGGACTAGCGGGAGTTGACGAGCAGTACTTC
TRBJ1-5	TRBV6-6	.	CASSYGGEGNQPQHF	TGTGCCAGCAGTTATGGGGGTGAAGGCAATCAGCCCCAGCATTTT
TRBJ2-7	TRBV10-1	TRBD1	CASSPDRGANEQYF	TGCGCCAGCAGCCCTGACAGGGGGGCAAACGAGCAGTACTTC
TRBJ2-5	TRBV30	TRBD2	CAWSVRAGAQETQYF	TGTGCCTGGAGTGTACGAGCGGGGGCTCAAGAGACCCAGTACTTC
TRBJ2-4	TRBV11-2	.	CASSSVLAKNIQYF	TGTGCCAGCAGCTCGGTACTAGCCAAAAACATTCAGTACTTC
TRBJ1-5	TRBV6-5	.	CASRRTGNQPQHF	TGTGCCAGCAGACGGACAGGCAATCAGCCCCAGCATTTT